This T cell receptor beta chain was found in a study of blood T cell repertoires in COVID-19. For the study at large: COVID-19 samples from acute and convalescent phases originated in the United States, Italy and Spain.

Source study methods: Estimation of nucleated cell counts relied on the amplification of reference gene primers. Using immunoSEQ multiplex PCR, the repertoire was profiled, and TCRdb retains in-frame clones only, with some absent. The V and J calls and clone size are taken from that table; D and trimming were inferred from the DNA. Of about 470,000 clones in the sample, roughly 90% are singletons; the top ten hold around 0.7%. Clinical history reported by participants formed the basis on which cohorts were assigned. Symptom resolution, clearance, or two negative PCRs marked donors in Cohort 3 as recovered. The sequenced sample was PBMCs or T cells enriched from blood (not recorded which). The receptor's source is a woman between 18 and 30 years old who had recovered from COVID-19.

The CDR3 is CSVEKGNGYTF. CDR3 sequence (DNA): TGCAGCGTTGAGAAGGGGAATGGCTACACCTTC. J is TRBJ1-2 and V is TRBV29-1, with D possibly TRBD1 on 5 matching bases. The CDR3 is 11 residues long. Germline values: CDR1 SQVTM, CDR2 ANQGSEA. Trimming removed 3 bases at V and 6 bases at J, with 8 bases between.